A selection of T cell receptor beta chains follows, all from one sample in a study of shared clonotypes between healthy human individuals. Produced via immunoSEQ multiplex PCR; TCRdb's table is partial and in-frame only. The sample carries about 1 million clones, roughly 80% recorded once. The sample taken for sequencing was memory CD4+ T cells sorted from blood. The receptors were gathered from a man aged 18 to 29 in good health. Each CDR3 is given with its conserved first and last residue. D genes are given only for firm matches. The size of a clone is reported for some rows only, either as once, few or many, or as a class for expanded clones.

clone_size	v_call	j_call	d_call	cdr3_nt	cdr3_aa
few	TRBV29-1	TRBJ2-4	.	TGCAGTGGGCACAGGGCGGAGGGACTAGCCAAAAACATTCAGTACTTC	CSGHRAEGLAKNIQYF
.	TRBV4-1	TRBJ2-7	TRBD1	TGCGCCAGCAGCCAAGGACAGGGAACGGGAGAGCAGTACTTC	CASSQGQGTGEQYF
.	TRBV7-8	TRBJ1-5	.	TGTGCCAGCAGCTTAGGACGGATTAGCAATCAGCCCCAGCATTTT	CASSLGRISNQPQHF
.	TRBV10-3	TRBJ1-2	TRBD1	TGTGCCATCAGTGGGTGGGACAGGCATGGCTACACCTTC	CAISGWDRHGYTF
once	TRBV7-9	TRBJ1-1	.	TGTGCCAGCAGCGTCGGCACAGGGCTTCTTGTGAACACTGAAGCTTTCTTT	CASSVGTGLLVNTEAFF
.	TRBV29-1	TRBJ2-1	.	TGCAGCGTTGGACCGACAACAGGTTCACCTGAGCAGTTCTTC	CSVGPTTGSPEQFF
.	TRBV27	TRBJ1-5	TRBD1	TGTGCCAGCAGTTCGACAGGGGGTGGACAGCCCCAGCATTTT	CASSSTGGGQPQHF
.	TRBV29-1	TRBJ2-3	TRBD1	TGCAGCGTTGTAGGCGCTCAGGGGGGCACAGATACGCAGTATTTT	CSVVGAQGGTDTQYF
.	TRBV7-2	TRBJ2-1	TRBD2	TGTGCCAGCAGCTCTAGCGGGTTCTCCTACAATGAGCAGTTCTTC	CASSSSGFSYNEQFF
.	TRBV7-8	TRBJ2-6	.	TGTGCCAGCAGCTTTACGCAGTCGGGGTCTGGGGCCAACGTCCTGACTTTC	CASSFTQSGSGANVLTF
once	TRBV10-3	TRBJ2-3	.	TGTGCCATCAGTGAAAGGGCTCCCACAGATACGCAGTATTTT	CAISERAPTDTQYF
.	TRBV5-4	TRBJ2-1	.	TGTGCCAGCAGCCTACCGGGACAAAACAATGAGCAGTTCTTC	CASSLPGQNNEQFF
.	TRBV18	TRBJ2-2	.	TGTGCCAGCTCACCACCGGGGTTGACCGGGGAGCTGTTTTTT	CASSPPGLTGELFF
.	TRBV2	TRBJ1-1	.	TGTGCCAGCAGTGAAATTGGCTCCCCTGAAGCTTTCTTT	CASSEIGSPEAFF
.	TRBV5-4	TRBJ1-5	.	TGTGCCAGCAGCTTGGGCAGGGTCCATCAGCCCCAGCATTTT	CASSLGRVHQPQHF
.	TRBV12-5	TRBJ2-2	TRBD2	TGTGCTAGTGGTTTGGTGATAGCGGGAGGGCCTACCGGGGAGCTGTTTTTT	CASGLVIAGGPTGELFF
once	TRBV28	TRBJ2-2	.	TGTGCCAGCATGGGCCGAAGGGTAGTGTCCGGGGAGCTGTTTTTT	CASMGRRVVSGELFF
.	TRBV5-6	TRBJ1-6	.	TGTGCCAGCAGCTTACCTAATTCGGGTAATTCACCCCTCCACTTT	CASSLPNSGNSPLHF
.	TRBV4-2	TRBJ2-7	TRBD2	TGTGCCAGCAAACAGCGGGGGGGCAACCACTACGAGCAGTACTTC	CASKQRGGNHYEQYF
.	TRBV30	TRBJ1-5	.	TGTGCCTGGAGTGTACCGGGAGCTAGCAATCAGCCCCAGCATTTT	CAWSVPGASNQPQHF
.	TRBV2	TRBJ1-5	.	TGTGCCAGCACGGATCAGCAGGGCAATCAGCCCCAGCATTTT	CASTDQQGNQPQHF
once	TRBV10-3	TRBJ2-7	TRBD1	TGTGCCAGTTCGACAGGGCCCGAGCAGTACTTC	CASSTGPEQYF
.	TRBV7-9	TRBJ1-1	.	TGTGCCAGCAGCTTAGGGGGGGAAGGGACTGAAGCTTTCTTT	CASSLGGEGTEAFF
few	TRBV10-3	TRBJ1-4	.	TGTGCCATCAGTGAGTCGTGGTCGGGAGGGGCCGGGAGTGAAAAACTGTTTTTT	CAISESWSGGAGSEKLFF